This T cell receptor (beta chain) appears in the sequencing data of a study of T cells in Graves' hyperthyroidism and ophthalmopathy. Study findings and constraints: A model using 13 V-J features told ophthalmopathy apart from stable hyperthyroidism.

The hyperthyroidism was newly diagnosed and had lasted under 2 months; the patients were aged 18 to 65. Diagnoses rested on clinical symptoms, serum thyroxine and TRAb, thyroid ultrasound and orbital computed tomography. From around 11 ml of fresh peripheral blood, PBMCs were isolated. This clonotype was observed at least ten times. Its antigen is currently unknown. This CDR3 region has 13 residues. Germline-derived CDR1 and CDR2 are KGHSH and LQKENI. With 3 bases clipped from V and 8 bases from J, the junction kept 1 base outside the gene matches. Amplified TCR beta CDR3 regions came from RNA transcripts. The study used the HTBI primer set for a first-round RT-PCR of the TCR CDR3. One entry per CDR3 protein, called by TCRdb with MiXCR from the multiplex PCR reads. The data contain around 500,000 distinct CDR3 sequences, about 14% of them seen just once; the ten biggest clones take up approximately 15%.

The origin of this receptor is a woman in her 40s with Graves' hyperthyroidism. The sample taken for sequencing was blood. The genes are TRBV18 and TRBJ2-1; TRBD2 matches 10 bases. The CDR3 here is CASSPTSGYEQFF. DNA of the CDR3: TGTGCCAGCTCACCGACTAGCGGGTATGAGCAGTTCTTC.